The rows below give T cell receptor beta chains drawn from one sample of a study of cytotoxic CD8 clonotypes in ibrutinib-treated CLL. Measured with immunoSEQ multiplex PCR; TCRdb has only the in-frame clones, and not every one. The sample contains roughly 160,000 clones, more than 65% of which appear only once. The sample was PBMCs, taken after 12 months of ibrutinib treatment. These receptors originate from a human donor with chronic lymphocytic leukemia. The CDR3 runs from the conserved cysteine through the conserved F or W. A D gene is named only where the DNA matches it firmly. Expanded clones are given a class, and other clones once, few, many or no size at all.

V gene: TRBV19
J gene: TRBJ2-3
D gene: TRBD1
clone size: NA
CDR3 protein: CASSLYSGTGITDTQYF
CDR3 DNA: TGTGCCAGTAGTCTCTACTCGGGGACAGGGATCACAGATACGCAGTATTTT

V gene: TRBV19
J gene: TRBJ1-5
D gene: NA
clone size: NA
CDR3 protein: CASRIKGGVLIQPQHF
CDR3 DNA: TGTGCCAGTAGGATAAAGGGGGGGGTTTTAATTCAGCCCCAGCATTTT

V gene: TRBV5-1
J gene: TRBJ2-1
D gene: NA
clone size: NA
CDR3 protein: CASSFQEEGEQFF
CDR3 DNA: TGCGCCAGCAGCTTCCAGGAAGAGGGTGAGCAGTTCTTC

V gene: TRBV6-7
J gene: TRBJ2-5
D gene: TRBD2
clone size: NA
CDR3 protein: CASSLNEGLAGGKETQYF
CDR3 DNA: TGTGCCAGCAGTCTAAACGAGGGACTAGCGGGAGGGAAAGAGACCCAGTACTTC

V gene: TRBV2
J gene: TRBJ2-7
D gene: TRBD2
clone size: NA
CDR3 protein: CASSQGTSGGNEQYF
CDR3 DNA: TGTGCCAGCAGCCAAGGGACTAGCGGGGGAAACGAGCAGTACTTC

V gene: TRBV4-3
J gene: TRBJ2-5
D gene: NA
clone size: NA
CDR3 protein: CASSHKMGSETQYF
CDR3 DNA: TGCGCCAGCAGCCACAAGATGGGATCGGAGACCCAGTACTTC

V gene: TRBV7-6
J gene: TRBJ2-5
D gene: NA
clone size: NA
CDR3 protein: CASSLGQLQETQYF
CDR3 DNA: TGTGCCAGCAGCTTAGGACAGCTCCAAGAGACCCAGTACTTC

V gene: TRBV7-9
J gene: TRBJ2-7
D gene: NA
clone size: NA
CDR3 protein: CASTTDTYLYEQYF
CDR3 DNA: TGTGCCAGCACCACAGACACTTACCTCTACGAGCAGTACTTC

V gene: TRBV2
J gene: TRBJ1-2
D gene: NA
clone size: NA
CDR3 protein: CASSEGWNRLNF
CDR3 DNA: TGTGCCAGCAGTGAGGGTTGGAACAGGTTAAACTTC

V gene: TRBV6-1
J gene: TRBJ2-2
D gene: TRBD1
clone size: NA
CDR3 protein: CASSEGWGQLFF
CDR3 DNA: TGTGCCAGCAGCGAGGGATGGGGACAGTTGTTTTTT

V gene: TRBV30
J gene: TRBJ1-6
D gene: NA
clone size: NA
CDR3 protein: CAWSGGDRLFTSYNSPLHF
CDR3 DNA: TGTGCCTGGAGTGGGGGGGACCGACTCTTTACCTCCTATAATTCACCCCTCCACTTT

V gene: TRBV5-4
J gene: TRBJ2-3
D gene: NA
clone size: NA
CDR3 protein: CASSLKAREPTDTQYF
CDR3 DNA: TGTGCCAGCAGCTTGAAAGCCCGGGAGCCCACAGATACGCAGTATTTT

V gene: TRBV21-1
J gene: TRBJ2-3
D gene: NA
clone size: NA
CDR3 protein: CASISEICTDTQYF
CDR3 DNA: TGTGCCAGCATCTCCGAGATATGCACAGATACGCAGTATTTT

V gene: TRBV18
J gene: TRBJ1-6
D gene: TRBD1
clone size: NA
CDR3 protein: CASSLDRANSPLHF
CDR3 DNA: TGTGCCAGCTCCTTGGACAGGGCGAATTCACCCCTCCACTTT

V gene: TRBV9
J gene: TRBJ2-2
D gene: NA
clone size: NA
CDR3 protein: CASSPALEGGELFF
CDR3 DNA: TGTGCCAGCAGTCCAGCTTTGGAGGGCGGGGAGCTGTTTTTT

V gene: TRBV28
J gene: TRBJ2-2
D gene: TRBD1
clone size: NA
CDR3 protein: CASSLPITGVGGELFF
CDR3 DNA: TGTGCCAGCAGTTTGCCCATAACAGGGGTCGGCGGGGAGCTGTTTTTT

V gene: TRBV7-6
J gene: TRBJ2-3
D gene: NA
clone size: NA
CDR3 protein: CASSPTFWRWGEDTQYF
CDR3 DNA: TGTGCCAGCAGCCCCACCTTTTGGCGGTGGGGGGAGGATACGCAGTATTTT

V gene: TRBV27
J gene: TRBJ2-1
D gene: NA
clone size: NA
CDR3 protein: CASNTRGSNEQFF
CDR3 DNA: TGTGCCAGCAACACTAGAGGGTCCAATGAGCAGTTCTTC

V gene: TRBV28
J gene: TRBJ1-2
D gene: TRBD1
clone size: NA
CDR3 protein: CASSLATGATGYTF
CDR3 DNA: TGTGCCAGCAGTTTAGCTACAGGGGCCACTGGCTACACCTTC

V gene: TRBV28
J gene: TRBJ2-3
D gene: TRBD1
clone size: NA
CDR3 protein: CASSPWTGELTDTQYF
CDR3 DNA: TGTGCCAGCAGTCCCTGGACAGGGGAACTCACAGATACGCAGTATTTT

V gene: TRBV28
J gene: TRBJ2-5
D gene: TRBD1
clone size: NA
CDR3 protein: CASTWDRGIQETQYF
CDR3 DNA: TGTGCCAGCACCTGGGACAGGGGGATCCAAGAGACCCAGTACTTC

V gene: TRBV7-2
J gene: TRBJ2-1
D gene: TRBD1
clone size: NA
CDR3 protein: CASSRDRVVNEQFF
CDR3 DNA: TGTGCCAGCAGTAGGGACAGGGTAGTCAATGAGCAGTTCTTC

V gene: TRBV10-3
J gene: TRBJ1-1
D gene: NA
clone size: NA
CDR3 protein: CAISNFGTEAFF
CDR3 DNA: TGTGCCATCAGTAATTTTGGAACTGAAGCTTTCTTT

V gene: TRBV21-1
J gene: TRBJ2-7
D gene: NA
clone size: once
CDR3 protein: CASSYRDYFHEQYF
CDR3 DNA: TGTGCCAGCAGCTACCGGGACTATTTCCACGAGCAGTACTTC

V gene: TRBV5-6
J gene: TRBJ1-2
D gene: NA
clone size: NA
CDR3 protein: CASSLAGSNYGYTF
CDR3 DNA: TGTGCCAGCAGCTTGGCAGGTTCTAACTATGGCTACACCTTC

V gene: TRBV4-1
J gene: TRBJ1-3
D gene: NA
clone size: once
CDR3 protein: CASSQDAAGMMSSGNTIYF
CDR3 DNA: TGCGCCAGCAGCCAAGATGCGGCAGGGATGATGAGCTCTGGAAACACCATATATTTT

V gene: TRBV4-3
J gene: TRBJ1-1
D gene: TRBD1
clone size: NA
CDR3 protein: CASSQGTARNTEAFF
CDR3 DNA: TGCGCCAGCAGCCAGGGGACAGCCCGGAACACTGAAGCTTTCTTT

V gene: TRBV19
J gene: TRBJ2-1
D gene: NA
clone size: NA
CDR3 protein: CASSKEGADYNEQFF
CDR3 DNA: TGTGCCAGTAGCAAAGAGGGAGCAGATTACAATGAGCAGTTCTTC

V gene: TRBV28
J gene: TRBJ1-2
D gene: NA
clone size: once
CDR3 protein: CASSFPNGGIFYGYTF
CDR3 DNA: TGTGCCAGCAGTTTCCCCAACGGGGGGATCTTCTATGGCTACACCTTC

V gene: TRBV4-3
J gene: TRBJ2-1
D gene: NA
clone size: NA
CDR3 protein: CASSQEGPPNREEQFF
CDR3 DNA: TGCGCCAGCAGCCAAGAGGGGCCCCCTAACAGGGAAGAGCAGTTCTTC

V gene: TRBV7-7
J gene: TRBJ1-4
D gene: NA
clone size: NA
CDR3 protein: CASSFGINEKLFF
CDR3 DNA: TGTGCTAGCAGCTTTGGGATTAATGAAAAACTGTTTTTT

V gene: TRBV4-2
J gene: TRBJ2-7
D gene: NA
clone size: NA
CDR3 protein: CASSQDPREGANEQYF
CDR3 DNA: TGTGCCAGCAGCCAAGATCCGCGGGAAGGGGCCAACGAGCAGTACTTC

V gene: TRBV7-2
J gene: TRBJ2-3
D gene: NA
clone size: NA
CDR3 protein: CAGSGLLDTQYF
CDR3 DNA: TGTGCCGGATCGGGGTTGTTAGATACGCAGTATTTT

V gene: TRBV5-1
J gene: TRBJ2-7
D gene: NA
clone size: NA
CDR3 protein: CASSLRAARPTYEQYF
CDR3 DNA: TGCGCCAGCAGCTTGCGGGCAGCACGTCCTACCTACGAGCAGTACTTC

V gene: TRBV28
J gene: TRBJ1-1
D gene: NA
clone size: NA
CDR3 protein: CASSLMAAEAFF
CDR3 DNA: TGTGCCAGCAGTTTAATGGCGGCCGAAGCTTTCTTT

V gene: TRBV6-6
J gene: TRBJ2-7
D gene: NA
clone size: NA
CDR3 protein: CASSYRTDTGEQYF
CDR3 DNA: TGTGCCAGCAGTTACCGCACAGACACAGGCGAGCAGTACTTC

V gene: TRBV15
J gene: TRBJ2-5
D gene: NA
clone size: once
CDR3 protein: CATSRDPGAETQYF
CDR3 DNA: TGTGCCACCAGCAGAGACCCTGGGGCAGAGACCCAGTACTTC

V gene: TRBV19
J gene: TRBJ1-6
D gene: TRBD1
clone size: NA
CDR3 protein: CASSTYRDSILPLHF
CDR3 DNA: TGTGCCAGTAGTACCTACCGGGACAGCATTTTACCCCTCCACTTT

V gene: TRBV5-8
J gene: TRBJ1-5
D gene: NA
clone size: NA
CDR3 protein: CASSSQMAGFQPQHF
CDR3 DNA: TGTGCCAGCAGCTCCCAAATGGCAGGGTTTCAGCCCCAGCATTTT

V gene: TRBV6-1
J gene: TRBJ2-5
D gene: NA
clone size: NA
CDR3 protein: CASTRIQETQYF
CDR3 DNA: TGTGCCAGCACGAGGATCCAAGAGACCCAGTACTTC

V gene: TRBV5-1
J gene: TRBJ1-2
D gene: NA
clone size: NA
CDR3 protein: CASSLSVAGEGYTF
CDR3 DNA: TGCGCCAGCAGCTTGAGCGTGGCAGGGGAGGGCTACACCTTC

V gene: TRBV11-1
J gene: TRBJ1-6
D gene: TRBD1
clone size: NA
CDR3 protein: CASSKRDRNSPLHF
CDR3 DNA: TGTGCCAGCAGCAAACGGGACAGAAATTCACCCCTCCACTTT

V gene: TRBV9
J gene: TRBJ1-3
D gene: NA
clone size: NA
CDR3 protein: CASSVGADSGNTIYF
CDR3 DNA: TGTGCCAGCAGCGTAGGGGCAGACTCTGGAAACACCATATATTTT

V gene: TRBV19
J gene: TRBJ1-1
D gene: NA
clone size: many
CDR3 protein: CASSIDPAGTEAFF
CDR3 DNA: TGTGCCAGTAGTATAGACCCCGCGGGAACTGAAGCTTTCTTT

V gene: TRBV4-3
J gene: TRBJ2-1
D gene: NA
clone size: few
CDR3 protein: CASSQERRGEQFF
CDR3 DNA: TGCGCCAGCAGCCAAGAGAGGCGCGGTGAGCAGTTCTTC

V gene: TRBV2
J gene: TRBJ2-7
D gene: NA
clone size: NA
CDR3 protein: CASSEMGRAYEQYF
CDR3 DNA: TGTGCCAGCAGTGAAATGGGTCGGGCCTACGAGCAGTACTTC

V gene: TRBV5-4
J gene: TRBJ2-6
D gene: NA
clone size: NA
CDR3 protein: CASSRQGTGANVLTF
CDR3 DNA: TGTGCCAGCAGCCGTCAGGGGACTGGGGCCAACGTCCTGACTTTC

V gene: TRBV5-1
J gene: TRBJ2-7
D gene: TRBD1
clone size: once
CDR3 protein: CASRPPGQGTYEQYF
CDR3 DNA: TGCGCCAGCAGGCCCCCGGGACAGGGAACCTACGAGCAGTACTTC

V gene: TRBV5-1
J gene: TRBJ2-2
D gene: TRBD1
clone size: NA
CDR3 protein: CASSFQGDPAGELFF
CDR3 DNA: TGCGCCAGCAGCTTCCAGGGGGACCCCGCCGGGGAGCTGTTTTTT

V gene: TRBV11-2
J gene: TRBJ1-5
D gene: TRBD1
clone size: once
CDR3 protein: CASSLEGQSNQPQHF
CDR3 DNA: TGTGCCAGCAGCTTGGAGGGACAGAGCAATCAGCCCCAGCATTTT